This T cell receptor beta chain was identified in a study of blood T cells in healthy people across ages. There are a few counts of this clonotype. Its antigen is unknown. Peripheral blood samples of roughly 10 milliliters were drawn from each donor. The extraction recovered at least 6 micrograms of total RNA per sample. Together with a sample-barcoded 5' primer, a J-beta primer mix was included in a second PCR lasting about 6 to 11 cycles. Every sample gave at least 2.5 million paired-end reads containing CDR3. A single record per CDR3 protein comes from TCRdb applying MiXCR to the 5' RACE reads. The sample lists 550,000 to 750,000 distinct CDR3 sequences, around 21% occurring once. This CDR3 region has 18 residues. The V gene's germline CDR1 is SQVTM and CDR2 ANQGSEA. The V and J ends lost 0 bases and 0 bases respectively, with 15 bases between them. Whole-study findings and limits: Naive CD4+ cells and diversity were both higher in long-lived donors than in aged donors.

The source material was blood. The chain carries TRBV29-1 and TRBJ2-6; tentatively, D is TRBD1 (6 bases). The TCR sequence derives from a man in his 70s in good health. The CDR3 is CSVEDSYRAGSGANVLTF. The DNA of the CDR3 is TGCAGCGTTGAAGATTCGTACAGGGCAGGCTCTGGGGCCAACGTCCTGACTTTC.